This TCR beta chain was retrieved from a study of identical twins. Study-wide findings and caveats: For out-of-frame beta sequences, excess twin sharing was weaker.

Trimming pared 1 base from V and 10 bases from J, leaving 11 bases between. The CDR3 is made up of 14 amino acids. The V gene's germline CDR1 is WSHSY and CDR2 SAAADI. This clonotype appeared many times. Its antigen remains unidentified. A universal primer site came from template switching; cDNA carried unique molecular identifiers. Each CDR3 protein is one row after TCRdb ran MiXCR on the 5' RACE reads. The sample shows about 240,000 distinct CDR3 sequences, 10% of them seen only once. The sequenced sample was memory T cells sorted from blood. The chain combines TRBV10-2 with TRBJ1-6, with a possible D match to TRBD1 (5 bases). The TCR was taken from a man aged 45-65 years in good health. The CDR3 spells CASSEFQGGSPLHF. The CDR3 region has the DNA TGCGCCAGCAGTGAGTTCCAGGGTGGCTCACCCCTCCACTTT.